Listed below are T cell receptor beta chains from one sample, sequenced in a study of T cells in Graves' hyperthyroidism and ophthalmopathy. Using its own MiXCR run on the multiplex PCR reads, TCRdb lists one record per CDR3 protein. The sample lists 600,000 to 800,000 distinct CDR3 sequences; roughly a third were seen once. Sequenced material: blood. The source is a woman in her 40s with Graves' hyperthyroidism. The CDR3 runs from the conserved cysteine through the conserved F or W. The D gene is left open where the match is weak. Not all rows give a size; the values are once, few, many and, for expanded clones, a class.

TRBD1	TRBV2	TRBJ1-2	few	TGTGCCAGCAGAGGGACAGGGGGCATAGGCTACACCTTC	CASRGTGGIGYTF
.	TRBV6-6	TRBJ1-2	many	TGTGCCAGCACGAATGTTCCACAGGGCAATCATGGCTACACCTTC	CASTNVPQGNHGYTF
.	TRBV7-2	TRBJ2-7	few	TGTGCCAGCAGAACGGTCGGGACACCTTTTACCTACGAGCAGTACTTC	CASRTVGTPFTYEQYF
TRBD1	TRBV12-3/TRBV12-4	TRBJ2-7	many	TGTGCCAGCACCCTAAGCGGGACAGGGATGTACGAGCAGTACTTC	CASTLSGTGMYEQYF
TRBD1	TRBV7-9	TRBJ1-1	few	TGTGCCAGCAGCTTTACCGGGACAGGGAACACTGAAGCTTTCTTT	CASSFTGTGNTEAFF
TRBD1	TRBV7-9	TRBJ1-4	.	TGTGCCAGCAGCTTCGCCGGACAGGGGTATAATGAAAAACTGTTTTTT	CASSFAGQGYNEKLFF
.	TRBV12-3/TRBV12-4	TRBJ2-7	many	TGTGCCAGCAGTCCGTGGACCGACTCCTACGAGCAGTACTTC	CASSPWTDSYEQYF
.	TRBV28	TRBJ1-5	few	TGTGCCAGCAGCCCCGGGGAGGGACCGCCCCAGCATTTT	CASSPGEGPPQHF
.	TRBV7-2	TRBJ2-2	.	TGTGCCAGCAGCTTATTTCGGAGCGGAAGTCGGGCGAACACCGGGGAGCTGTTTTTT	CASSLFRSGSRANTGELFF
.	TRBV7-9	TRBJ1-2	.	TGTGCCAGCAGCTTAAGCGGTACAGTTATAAACTATGGCTACACCTTC	CASSLSGTVINYGYTF
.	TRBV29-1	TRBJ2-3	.	TGCAGCGTCGAGCAGGGGTATGGAGATACGCAGTATTTT	CSVEQGYGDTQYF
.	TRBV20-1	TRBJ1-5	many	TGCAGTGCTAGAGGGCAGGAGGCTCAGCCCCAGCATTTT	CSARGQEAQPQHF
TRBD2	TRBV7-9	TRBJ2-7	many	TGTGCCAGCAGCTTGGGACTAGCGGGAGGGCATGCCTACGAGCAGTACTTC	CASSLGLAGGHAYEQYF
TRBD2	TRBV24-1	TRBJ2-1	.	TGTGCCAGCAGCTCACCCGGGACTAGCGGGGGGTTTTACAATGAGCAGTTCTTC	CASSSPGTSGGFYNEQFF
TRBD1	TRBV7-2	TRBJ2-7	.	TGTGCCAGCAGCCCCGGACAGGGAAGACCTTTCTACGAGCAGTACTTC	CASSPGQGRPFYEQYF
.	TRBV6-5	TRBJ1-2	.	TGTGCCAGCAGTCTCGGACGGGATGGCTATGGCTACACCTTC	CASSLGRDGYGYTF
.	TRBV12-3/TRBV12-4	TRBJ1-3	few	TGTGCCAGCAGTTTAGGGACAGTCCGAGGTGGAAACACCATATATTTT	CASSLGTVRGGNTIYF
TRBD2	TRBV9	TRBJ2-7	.	TGTGCCAGCAGCGTTGAAGGCCCCGGGAGGGACGGCGAGCAGTACTTC	CASSVEGPGRDGEQYF
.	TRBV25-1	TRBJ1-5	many	TGTGCCAGCAGTGCTCCCGGGGGAGATCAGCCCCAGCATTTT	CASSAPGGDQPQHF
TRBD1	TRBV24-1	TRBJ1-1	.	TGTGCCACCAGTGATTTGTTTCCGGGGGGGGGACAGGGAGCCAAGGGGAACACTGAAGCTTTCTTT	CATSDLFPGGGQGAKGNTEAFF
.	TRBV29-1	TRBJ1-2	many	TGCAGCGTTGCGGCAGGGCAGGACTATGGCTACACCTTC	CSVAAGQDYGYTF
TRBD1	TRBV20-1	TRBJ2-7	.	TGCAGTGCTACCGACCGGGACAGGGGGAGCTTCTCCTACGAGCAGTACTTC	CSATDRDRGSFSYEQYF
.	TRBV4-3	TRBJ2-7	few	TGCGCCAGCAGCCAAGTTAGGGACACGGGCGACGAGCAGTACTTC	CASSQVRDTGDEQYF
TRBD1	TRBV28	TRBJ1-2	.	TGTGCCAGCAGTCCGGGACAGGGGGCTCCTCTCTATGGCTACACCTTC	CASSPGQGAPLYGYTF
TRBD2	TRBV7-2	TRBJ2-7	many	TGTGCCAGCAGCCCCGAAGCGGAGCGGGAAAGCTACGAGCAGTACTTC	CASSPEAERESYEQYF
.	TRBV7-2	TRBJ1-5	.	TGTGCCAGCAGTCGCACAGGGCACAATCAGCCCCAGCATTTT	CASSRTGHNQPQHF
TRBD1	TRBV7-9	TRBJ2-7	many	TGTGCCAGCAGCTTAGGAAAGACAGGGAACGAGCAGTACTTC	CASSLGKTGNEQYF
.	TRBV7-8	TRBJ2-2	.	TGTGCCAGCAGCCCGGACAGCGTGATAACCTACACCGGGGAGCTGTTTTTT	CASSPDSVITYTGELFF
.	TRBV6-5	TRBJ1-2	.	TGTGCCGGAACCTGGACAGAGAACTATGGCTACACCTTC	CAGTWTENYGYTF
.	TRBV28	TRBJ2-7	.	TGTGCCAGCAGGCGTAAGGGTGGCGAGCAGTACTTC	CASRRKGGEQYF
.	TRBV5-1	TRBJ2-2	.	TGCGCCAGCAATCAGGCAGGGGAGGCCGGGGAGCTGTTTTTT	CASNQAGEAGELFF
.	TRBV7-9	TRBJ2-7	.	TGTGCCAGCAGCTTATCCGCGGGGACCTTCTACGAGCAGTACTTC	CASSLSAGTFYEQYF
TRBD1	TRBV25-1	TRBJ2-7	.	TGTGCCAGCAGTGAAGTCATCGTCGGGACAGGACCCTACGAGCAGTACTTC	CASSEVIVGTGPYEQYF
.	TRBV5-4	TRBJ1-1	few	TGTGCCAGCACATCCAGGGGCGAGAAAGCTTTCTTT	CASTSRGEKAFF
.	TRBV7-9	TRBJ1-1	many	TGTGCCAGCAGCCCTGACAGTGTACGGGGAACTGAAGCTTTCTTT	CASSPDSVRGTEAFF
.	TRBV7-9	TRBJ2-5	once	TGTGCCAGCAGCTTAGTCTACCGAGAGACCCAGTACTTC	CASSLVYRETQYF
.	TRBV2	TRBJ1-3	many	TGTGCCAGCAGTGTAGCTGGATTCTCTGGAAACACCATATATTTT	CASSVAGFSGNTIYF
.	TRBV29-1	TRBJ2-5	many	TGCAGCCTCCGACAGGACCAAGAGACCCAGTACTTC	CSLRQDQETQYF
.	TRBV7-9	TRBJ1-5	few	TGTGCCAGCTCACTACTCACGGCCTCGGGCAATCAGCCCCAGCATTTT	CASSLLTASGNQPQHF
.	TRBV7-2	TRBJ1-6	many	TGTGCCAGCAGCTTACGACAGGCCTATAATTCACCCCTCCACTTT	CASSLRQAYNSPLHF
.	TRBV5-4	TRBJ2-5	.	TGTGCCAGCAGCTTGAGAAGCTCAGGGCGAGAGACCCAGTACTTC	CASSLRSSGRETQYF
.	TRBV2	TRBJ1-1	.	TGTGCCAGCAGTTCCCGGGGGGCGGTTAACACTGAAGCTTTCTTT	CASSSRGAVNTEAFF
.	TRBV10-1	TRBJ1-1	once	TGTGCCAGTAGTATCGCTGGGGGCCCCCCTGATGCTTTCTTT	CASSIAGGPPDAFF
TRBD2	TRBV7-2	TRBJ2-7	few	TGTGCCAGCAGCCCAAGGAGGGTAGCGGGAGGCGAGCAGTACTTC	CASSPRRVAGGEQYF
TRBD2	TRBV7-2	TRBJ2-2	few	TGTGCCAGCAGTCAGAGACTAGCGGGAGGATTGGGACCCGGGGAGCTGTTTTTT	CASSQRLAGGLGPGELFF
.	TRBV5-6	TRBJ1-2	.	TGTGCCAGCAGTTCCGAGGGCAGGGCGGGAACTCTCTATGGCTACACCTTC	CASSSEGRAGTLYGYTF
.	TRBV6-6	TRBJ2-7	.	TGTGCCAGCCTCAGGGGCCAAACCTACGAGCAGTACTTC	CASLRGQTYEQYF
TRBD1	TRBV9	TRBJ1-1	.	TGTGCCAGCAGCCAATTGGACAGGGAGGCTTTCTTT	CASSQLDREAFF
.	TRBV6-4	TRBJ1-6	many	TGTGCCAGCAGTGTTCGGGTGTGGGTCATGCCCCTCCACTTT	CASSVRVWVMPLHF
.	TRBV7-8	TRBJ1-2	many	TGTGCCAGCAGCTTAATCTTGGAAGGCTACACCTTC	CASSLILEGYTF
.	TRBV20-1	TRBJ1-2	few	TGCAGTGCTAGCGGGGGCGTCTTTAACTATGGCTACACCTTC	CSASGGVFNYGYTF
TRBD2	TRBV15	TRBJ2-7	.	TGTGCCACCAGCAGAGAGCTAGCGGGGGTCTACGAGCAGTACTTC	CATSRELAGVYEQYF
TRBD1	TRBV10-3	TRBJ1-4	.	TGTGCCAGCACTATGAGTCAGGGGGCTGGGGAAAAACTGTTTTTT	CASTMSQGAGEKLFF
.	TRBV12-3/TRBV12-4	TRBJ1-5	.	TGTGCCAGCAGTTTTTTGGTAACCGGGACGCTAGACAATCAGCCCCAGCATTTT	CASSFLVTGTLDNQPQHF
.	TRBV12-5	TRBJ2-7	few	TGTGCTAGTGGTTTGGGCTCGACGGGGCGCCAGGAGCAGTACTTC	CASGLGSTGRQEQYF
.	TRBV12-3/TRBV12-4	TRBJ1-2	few	TGTGCCAGCAGTTTAGGGGGACGGATTGATGGCTACACCTTC	CASSLGGRIDGYTF
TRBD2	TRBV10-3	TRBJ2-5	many	TGTGCCATTCACGGGACTATAGAGGAGACCCAGTACTTC	CAIHGTIEETQYF
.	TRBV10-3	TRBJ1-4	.	TGTGCCAGCAGTCCCCAGGACACATTACGGGAAAAACTGTTTTTT	CASSPQDTLREKLFF
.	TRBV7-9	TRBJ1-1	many	TGTGCCAGCATACGGACAGCGAACACTGAAGCTTTCTTT	CASIRTANTEAFF
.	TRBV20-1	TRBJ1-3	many	TGCAGTGCTCCAGACAACACGGACACCATATATTTT	CSAPDNTDTIYF